This T cell receptor beta chain was documented in a study of Ad26.COV2.S vaccination and SARS-CoV-2 variants (dated by TCRdb to about 2021). Some background on the complete study: Vaccine-arm donors came from COV1001, a multicentre, randomized, double-blind, placebo-controlled phase I-IIa trial of Ad26.COV2.S in healthy adults. Trial participants were randomized into five groups of five, in which low-dose or high-dose Ad26.COV2.S was given once or twice, or placebo was given on both occasions. Investigators remained blinded to trial group allocation during experiments and outcome assessment. Ad26.COV2.S was administered intramuscularly at a dose of 5x10^10 or 1x10^11 viral particles, either as one shot or as two shots given 56 days apart. The TCR-sequenced set comprised approximately 30 samples: about 19 Ad26.COV2.S vaccine recipients, 5 placebo recipients and 8 SARS-CoV-2 convalescent individuals. The specificity and breadth of SARS-CoV-2-reactive T cell receptors after Ad26.COV2.S vaccination were assessed by TCRbeta repertoire sequencing.

Study-level results and caveats: The study was not powered to compare responses between vaccine doses or regimens. After vaccination, substantial breadth of spike-specific CD8+ and CD4+ T cell responses was reported. The authors noted that total T cell responses may have been underestimated by the TCR breadth and depth analyses. Comparable non-spike TCR breadth was observed between vaccine and placebo recipients, consistent with only spike being contained in the vaccine. Compared with placebo recipients, Ad26.COV2.S recipients showed higher spike-specific TCR breadth (P = 0.0014).

With respect to this clone: Its antigen is not yet known. The sample holds no much larger clone one base away, and base qualities are not on file.

The sample's treatment or condition label is to be understood as: around 19 received Ad26.COV2.S at low or high dose, single or two shots; about 5 received placebo; per-sample allocation not given. For vaccine and placebo recipients, the sequenced repertoires came from samples collected on day 63 after the first injection. In Cohort 1b, about 27 adults aged 18-55 years were enrolled at a single site in Boston, USA, between 29 July and 7 August 2020. Ad26.COV2.S was a replication-incompetent adenovirus type 26 vector that expressed a prefusion-stabilized SARS-CoV-2 spike protein derived from the original Wuhan strain. Including the terminal cysteine and phenylalanine, the CDR3 comprises 15 residues. Only the CDR3 part of the read is kept: 45 bases, read in frame from the first base. Relative to germline, V is missing 5 bases and J is missing 7 bases, with 11 bases of the junction outside any gene match. In the germline V gene, CDR1 corresponds to KGHSH and CDR2 to LQKENI.

The immunoSEQ Assay was the method used to sequence TCRbeta CDR3 regions. After extraction, genomic DNA underwent amplification by bias-controlled multiplex PCR, followed by high-throughput sequencing. Per the source publication's procedure: To quantify the absolute abundance of each unique TCRbeta CDR3 region, sequences were collapsed and filtered. T cell fraction was estimated by normalizing TCRbeta template counts to usable DNA, which was measured by amplifying reference genes present in all nucleated cells. Repertoire TCRs were annotated as SARS-CoV-2-specific when V gene, CDR3 amino acid sequence and J gene were exactly matched to a known reactive TCR set. MIRA supplied the reference SARS-CoV-2 TCR set, which was filtered for enrichment in COVID-19-positive ImmuneCODE repertoires so that public or cross-reactive TCRs were removed. Using the MIRA antigens, annotated TCRs were further analysed by specific ORF or by position within an ORF. Breadth was defined as annotated unique rearrangements over total unique productive rearrangements; depth was the summed frequency of those rearrangements. Two-sided Wilcoxon rank-sum tests were applied when comparing TCR breadth between groups. Held by TCRdb, this immuneACCESS table contains in-frame sequences only and omits some clones. Under half of the omission traces to an unresolved V gene where checked; the cause of the rest is unknown. V and J calls and clone size are copied from that table; D and trimming were computed from the DNA. This sample comprises approximately 340,000 clones, roughly 85% of them detected only once. 3.3% of the sample rests with the top ten.

The sample consisted of peripheral blood, taken in a trial of Ad26.COV2.S vaccine versus placebo. The TCR comes from a person aged 18 to 59 who received the Ad26.COV2.S COVID-19 vaccine or a placebo. Recombination joined TRBV18 with TRBJ1-5, with 7 bases aligning to TRBD1. This receptor carries the CDR3 CASSKGRDSSQPQHF. The DNA sequence is TGTGCCAGCTCAAAGGGCCGGGACAGTTCACAGCCCCAGCATTTT.